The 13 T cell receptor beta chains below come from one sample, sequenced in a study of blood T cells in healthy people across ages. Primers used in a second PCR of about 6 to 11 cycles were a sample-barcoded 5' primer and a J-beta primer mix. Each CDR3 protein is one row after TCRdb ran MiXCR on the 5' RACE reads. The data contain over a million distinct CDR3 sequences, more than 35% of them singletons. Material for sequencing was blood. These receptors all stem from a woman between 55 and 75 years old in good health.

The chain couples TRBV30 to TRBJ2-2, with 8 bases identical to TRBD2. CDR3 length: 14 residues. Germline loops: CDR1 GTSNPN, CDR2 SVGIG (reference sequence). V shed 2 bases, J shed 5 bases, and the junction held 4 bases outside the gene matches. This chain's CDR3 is CAWSSGSETGELFF. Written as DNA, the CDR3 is TGTGCCTGGAGTAGCGGGAGCGAAACCGGGGAGCTGTTTTTT.

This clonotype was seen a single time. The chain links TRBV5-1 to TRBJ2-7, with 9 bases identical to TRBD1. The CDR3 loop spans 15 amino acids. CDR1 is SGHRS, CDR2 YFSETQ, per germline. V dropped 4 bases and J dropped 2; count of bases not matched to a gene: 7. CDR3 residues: CASSPRTGETYEQYF. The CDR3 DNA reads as TGCGCCAGCAGCCCCCGGACAGGGGAGACCTACGAGCAGTACTTC.

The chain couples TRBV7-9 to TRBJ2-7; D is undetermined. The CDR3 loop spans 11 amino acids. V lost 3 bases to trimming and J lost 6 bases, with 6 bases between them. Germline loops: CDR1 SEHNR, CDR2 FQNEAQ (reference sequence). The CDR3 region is CASSLNIEQYF. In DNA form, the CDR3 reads TGTGCCAGCAGCTTGAACATCGAGCAGTACTTC.

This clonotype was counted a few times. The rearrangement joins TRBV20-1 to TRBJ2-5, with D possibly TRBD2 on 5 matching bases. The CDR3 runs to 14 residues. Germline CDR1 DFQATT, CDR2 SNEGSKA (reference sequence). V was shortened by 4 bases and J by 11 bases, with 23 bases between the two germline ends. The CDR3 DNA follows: TGCAGTGCTATCCTCCCTAGTCACCCTGGGGAGCAGTACTTC. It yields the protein CSAILPSHPGEQYF.

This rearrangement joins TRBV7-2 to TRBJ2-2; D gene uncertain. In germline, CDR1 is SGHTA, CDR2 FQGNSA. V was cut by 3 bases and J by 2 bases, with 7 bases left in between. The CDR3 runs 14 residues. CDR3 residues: CASSFDPNTGELFF. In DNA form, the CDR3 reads TGTGCCAGCAGCTTCGATCCTAACACCGGGGAGCTGTTTTTT.

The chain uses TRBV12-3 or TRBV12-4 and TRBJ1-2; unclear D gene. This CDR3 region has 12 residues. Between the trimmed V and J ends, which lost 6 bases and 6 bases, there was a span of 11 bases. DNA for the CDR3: TGTGCCAGCAGCTCCGCGTTGGATGGCTACACCTTC. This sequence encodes CASSSALDGYTF.

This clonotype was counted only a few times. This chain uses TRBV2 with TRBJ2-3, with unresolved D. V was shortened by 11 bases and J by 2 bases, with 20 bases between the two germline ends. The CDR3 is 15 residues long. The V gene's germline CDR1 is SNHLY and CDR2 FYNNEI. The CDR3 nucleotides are TGTGCCTATAGGCCTCCCTCGTCGACCACAGATACGCAGTATTTT. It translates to CAYRPPSSTTDTQYF.

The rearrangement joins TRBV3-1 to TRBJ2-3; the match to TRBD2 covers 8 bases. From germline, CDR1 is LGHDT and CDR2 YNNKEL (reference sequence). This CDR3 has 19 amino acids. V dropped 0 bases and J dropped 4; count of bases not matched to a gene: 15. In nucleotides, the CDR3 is TGTGCCAGCAGCCAAGAATCCAATATAGCGGGATTTAGCGCAGATACGCAGTATTTT. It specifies CASSQESNIAGFSADTQYF.

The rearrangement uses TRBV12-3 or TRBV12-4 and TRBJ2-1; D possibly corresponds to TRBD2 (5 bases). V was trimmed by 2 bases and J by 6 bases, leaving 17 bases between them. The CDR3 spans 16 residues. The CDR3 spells CASSLLVGSQTNEQFF. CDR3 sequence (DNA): TGTGCCAGCAGTTTATTAGTAGGGAGTCAGACCAATGAGCAGTTCTTC.

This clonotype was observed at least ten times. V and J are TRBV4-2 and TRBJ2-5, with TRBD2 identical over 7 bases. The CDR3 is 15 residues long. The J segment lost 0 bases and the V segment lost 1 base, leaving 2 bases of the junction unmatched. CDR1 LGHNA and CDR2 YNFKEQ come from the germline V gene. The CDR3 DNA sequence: TGTGCCAGCAGCCAAGGTCTAGCGGACCAAGAGACCCAGTACTTC. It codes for CASSQGLADQETQYF.

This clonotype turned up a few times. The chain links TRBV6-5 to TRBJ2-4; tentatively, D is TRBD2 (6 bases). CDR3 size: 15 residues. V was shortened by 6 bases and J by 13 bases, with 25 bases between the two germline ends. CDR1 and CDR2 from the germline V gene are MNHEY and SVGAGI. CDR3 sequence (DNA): TGTGCCAGCAGCCCTCCTAGCGAACACCACAATGAGCAGTACTTC. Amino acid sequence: CASSPPSEHHNEQYF.

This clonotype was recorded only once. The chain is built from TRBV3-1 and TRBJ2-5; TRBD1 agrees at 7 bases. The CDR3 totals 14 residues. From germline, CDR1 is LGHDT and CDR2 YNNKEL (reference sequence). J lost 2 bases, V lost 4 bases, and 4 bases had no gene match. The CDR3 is CASSRGTVQETQYF. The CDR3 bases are TGTGCCAGCAGCCGTGGGACAGTACAAGAGACCCAGTACTTC.

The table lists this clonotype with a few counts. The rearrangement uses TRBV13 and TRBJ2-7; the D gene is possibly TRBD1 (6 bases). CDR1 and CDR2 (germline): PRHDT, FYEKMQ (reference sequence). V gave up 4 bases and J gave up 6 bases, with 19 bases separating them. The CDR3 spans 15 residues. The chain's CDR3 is CASSSQRQALGEQYF. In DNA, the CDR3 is TGTGCCAGCAGCTCACAGAGACAGGCCTTAGGCGAGCAGTACTTC.